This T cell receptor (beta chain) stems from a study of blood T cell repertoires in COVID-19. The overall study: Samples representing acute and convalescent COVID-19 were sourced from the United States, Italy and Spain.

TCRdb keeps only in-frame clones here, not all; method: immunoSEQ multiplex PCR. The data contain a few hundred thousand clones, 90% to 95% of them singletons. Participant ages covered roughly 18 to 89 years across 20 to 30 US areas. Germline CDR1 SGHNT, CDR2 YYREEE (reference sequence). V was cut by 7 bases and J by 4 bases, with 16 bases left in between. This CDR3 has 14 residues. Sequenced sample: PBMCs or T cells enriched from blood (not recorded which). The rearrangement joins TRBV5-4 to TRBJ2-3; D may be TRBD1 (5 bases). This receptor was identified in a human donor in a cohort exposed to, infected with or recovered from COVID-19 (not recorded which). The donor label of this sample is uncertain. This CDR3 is CASGSSGLSDTQYF. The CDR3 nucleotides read TGTGCCAGCGGGTCTTCAGGGTTGTCAGATACGCAGTATTTT.